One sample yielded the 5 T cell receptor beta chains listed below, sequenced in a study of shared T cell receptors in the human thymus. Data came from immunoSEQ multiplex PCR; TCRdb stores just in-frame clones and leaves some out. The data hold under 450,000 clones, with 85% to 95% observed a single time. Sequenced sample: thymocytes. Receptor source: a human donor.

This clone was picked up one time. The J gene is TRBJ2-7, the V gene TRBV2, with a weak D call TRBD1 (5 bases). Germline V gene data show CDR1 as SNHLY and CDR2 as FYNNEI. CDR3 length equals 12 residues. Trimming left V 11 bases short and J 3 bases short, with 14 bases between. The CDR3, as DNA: TGTGCCTGCCGCACCCAGGGCTACGAGCAGTACTTC. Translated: CACRTQGYEQYF.

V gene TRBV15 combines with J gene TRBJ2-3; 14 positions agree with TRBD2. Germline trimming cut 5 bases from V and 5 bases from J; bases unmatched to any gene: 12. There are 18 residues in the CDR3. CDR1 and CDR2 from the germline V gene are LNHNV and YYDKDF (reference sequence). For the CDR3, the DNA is TGTGCCACCAGCCCTCCCCGCGGGACTAGCGGGAGATTAGATACGCAGTATTTT. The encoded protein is CATSPPRGTSGRLDTQYF. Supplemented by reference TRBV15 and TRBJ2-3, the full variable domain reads DAMVIQNPRYQVTQFGKPVTLSCSQTLNHNVMYWYQQKSSQAPKLLFHYYDKDFNNEADTPDNFQSRRPNTSFCFLDIRSPGLGDTAMYLCATSPPRGTSGRLDTQYFGPGTRLTVL.

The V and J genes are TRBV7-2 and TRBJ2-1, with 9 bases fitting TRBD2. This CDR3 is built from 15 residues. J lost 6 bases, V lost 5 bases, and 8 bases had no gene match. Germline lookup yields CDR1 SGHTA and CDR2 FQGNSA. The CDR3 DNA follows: TGTGCCAGCAGCGAAATAGCGGGAGTCCCCAATGAGCAGTTCTTC. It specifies CASSEIAGVPNEQFF.

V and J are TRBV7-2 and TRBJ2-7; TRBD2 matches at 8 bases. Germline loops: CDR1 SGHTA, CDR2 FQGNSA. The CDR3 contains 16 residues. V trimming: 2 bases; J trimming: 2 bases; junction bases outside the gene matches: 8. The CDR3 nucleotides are TGTGCCAGCAGCTTACCCCAAACGGGAGGGCCCTACGAGCAGTACTTC. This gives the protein CASSLPQTGGPYEQYF. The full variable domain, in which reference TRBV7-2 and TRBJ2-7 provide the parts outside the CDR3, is GAGVSQSPSNKVTEKGKDVELRCDPISGHTALYWYRQSLGQGLEFLIYFQGNSAPDKSGLPSDRFSAERTGGSVSTLTIQRTQQEDSAVYLCASSLPQTGGPYEQYFGPGTRLTVT.

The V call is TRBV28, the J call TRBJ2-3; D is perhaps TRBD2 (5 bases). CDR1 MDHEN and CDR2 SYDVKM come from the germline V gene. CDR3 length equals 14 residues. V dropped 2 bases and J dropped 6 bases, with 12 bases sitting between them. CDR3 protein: CASSLRLAVDTQYF. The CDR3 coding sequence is TGTGCCAGCAGTTTACGGCTAGCCGTTGATACGCAGTATTTT.